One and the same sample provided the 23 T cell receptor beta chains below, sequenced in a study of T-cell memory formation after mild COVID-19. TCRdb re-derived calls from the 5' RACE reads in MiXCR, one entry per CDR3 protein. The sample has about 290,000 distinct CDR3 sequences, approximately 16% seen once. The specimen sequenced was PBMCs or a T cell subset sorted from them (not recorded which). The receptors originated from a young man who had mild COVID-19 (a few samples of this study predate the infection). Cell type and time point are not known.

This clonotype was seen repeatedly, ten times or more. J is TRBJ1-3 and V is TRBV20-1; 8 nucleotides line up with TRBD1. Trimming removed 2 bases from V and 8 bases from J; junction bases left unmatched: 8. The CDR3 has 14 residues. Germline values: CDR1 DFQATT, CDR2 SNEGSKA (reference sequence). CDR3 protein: CSARSSDRADTIYF. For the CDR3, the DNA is TGCAGTGCTAGATCATCGGACAGGGCGGACACCATATATTTT.

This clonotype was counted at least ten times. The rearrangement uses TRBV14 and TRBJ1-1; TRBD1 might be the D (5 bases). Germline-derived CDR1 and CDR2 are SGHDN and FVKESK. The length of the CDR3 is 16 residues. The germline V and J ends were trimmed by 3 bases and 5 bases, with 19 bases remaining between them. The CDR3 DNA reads TGTGCCAGCAGCCACCTGATCCGGGACGAGTTTACTGAAGCTTTCTTT. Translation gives CASSHLIRDEFTEAFF.

This chain's CDR3 is CSADDSYNEQFF. The CDR3 DNA reads as TGCAGTGCGGACGACTCCTACAATGAGCAGTTCTTC. The chain recombines TRBV20-1 with TRBJ2-1; D unclear. Trimming removed 6 bases at V and 0 bases at J, with 6 bases between. The CDR3 runs 12 residues. CDR1 DFQATT and CDR2 SNEGSKA come from the germline V gene (reference sequence).

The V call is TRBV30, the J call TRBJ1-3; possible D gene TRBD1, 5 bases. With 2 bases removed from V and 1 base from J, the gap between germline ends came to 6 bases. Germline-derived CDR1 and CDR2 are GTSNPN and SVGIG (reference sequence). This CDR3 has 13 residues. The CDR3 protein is CAWSWGSGNTIYF. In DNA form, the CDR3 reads TGTGCCTGGAGTTGGGGGTCTGGAAACACCATATATTTT.

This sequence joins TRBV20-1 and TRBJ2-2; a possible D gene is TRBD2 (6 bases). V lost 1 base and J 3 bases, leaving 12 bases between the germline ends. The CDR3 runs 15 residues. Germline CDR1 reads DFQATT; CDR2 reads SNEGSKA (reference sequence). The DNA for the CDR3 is TGCAGTGCTAGAGTCTCGGGACTTGACACCGGGGAGCTGTTTTTT. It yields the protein CSARVSGLDTGELFF.

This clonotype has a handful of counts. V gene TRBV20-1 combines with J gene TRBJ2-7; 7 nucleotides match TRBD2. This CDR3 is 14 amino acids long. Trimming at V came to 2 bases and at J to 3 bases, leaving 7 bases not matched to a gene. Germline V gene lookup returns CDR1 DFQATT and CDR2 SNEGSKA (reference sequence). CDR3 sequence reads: CSARMASGGYEQYF. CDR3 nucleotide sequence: TGCAGTGCTAGAATGGCTAGCGGTGGCTACGAGCAGTACTTC.

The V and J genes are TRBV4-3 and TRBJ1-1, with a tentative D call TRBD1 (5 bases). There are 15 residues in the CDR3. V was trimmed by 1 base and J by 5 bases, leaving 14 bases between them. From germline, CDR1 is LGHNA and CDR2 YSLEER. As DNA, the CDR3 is TGCGCCAGCAGCCAAGCAGGGTCAGCTTATACTGAAGCTTTCTTT. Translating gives CASSQAGSAYTEAFF.

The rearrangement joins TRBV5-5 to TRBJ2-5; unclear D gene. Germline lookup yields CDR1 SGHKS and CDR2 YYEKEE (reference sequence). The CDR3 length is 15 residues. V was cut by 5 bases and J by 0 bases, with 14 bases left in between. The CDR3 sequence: CASRIGFGYQETQYF. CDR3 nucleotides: TGTGCCAGCAGGATTGGGTTCGGGTACCAAGAGACCCAGTACTTC.

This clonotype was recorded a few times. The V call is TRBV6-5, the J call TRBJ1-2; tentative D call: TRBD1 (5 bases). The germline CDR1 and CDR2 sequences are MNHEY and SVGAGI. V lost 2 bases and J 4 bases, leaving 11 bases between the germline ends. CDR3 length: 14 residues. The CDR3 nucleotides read TGTGCCAGCAGTTACGGGGCAAGCGGCTATGGCTACACCTTC. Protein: CASSYGASGYGYTF.

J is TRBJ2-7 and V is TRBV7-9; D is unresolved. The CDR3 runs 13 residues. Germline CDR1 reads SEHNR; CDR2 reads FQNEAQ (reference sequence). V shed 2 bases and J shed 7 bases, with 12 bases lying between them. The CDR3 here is CASSLNSLGEQYV. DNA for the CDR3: TGTGCCAGCAGCTTAAACAGCCTGGGGGAGCAGTACGTC.

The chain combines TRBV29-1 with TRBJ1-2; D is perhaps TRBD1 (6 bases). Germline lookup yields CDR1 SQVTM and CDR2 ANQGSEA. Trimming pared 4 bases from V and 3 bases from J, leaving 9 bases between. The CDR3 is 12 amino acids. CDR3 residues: CSVVGGDYGYTF. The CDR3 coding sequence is TGCAGCGTTGTAGGGGGGGACTATGGCTACACCTTC.

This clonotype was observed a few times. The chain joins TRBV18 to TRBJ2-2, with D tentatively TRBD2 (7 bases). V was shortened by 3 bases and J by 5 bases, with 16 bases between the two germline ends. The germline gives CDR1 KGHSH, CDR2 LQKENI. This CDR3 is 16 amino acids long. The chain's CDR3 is CASSPLGGPATGELFF. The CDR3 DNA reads TGTGCCAGCTCACCGCTCGGGGGGCCGGCGACCGGGGAGCTGTTTTTT.

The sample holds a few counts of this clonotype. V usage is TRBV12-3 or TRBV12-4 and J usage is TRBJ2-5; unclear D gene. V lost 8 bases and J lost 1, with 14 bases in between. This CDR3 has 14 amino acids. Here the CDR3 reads CASGLGARQETQYF. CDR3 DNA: TGTGCCAGCGGCTTAGGAGCCCGCCAAGAGACCCAGTACTTC.

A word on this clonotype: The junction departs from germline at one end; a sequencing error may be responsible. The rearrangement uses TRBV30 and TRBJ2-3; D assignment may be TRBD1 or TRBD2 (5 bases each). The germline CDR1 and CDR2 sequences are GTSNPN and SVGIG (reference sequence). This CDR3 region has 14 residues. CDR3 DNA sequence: TGTGCCGGGAGTGGTTGGGGCCCGACAGATACGCAGTATTTT. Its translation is CAGSGWGPTDTQYF.

CDR3 bases: TGTGCCAGCAGGATGGACAGCGTGAATGAAAAACTGTTTTTT. It specifies CASRMDSVNEKLFF. V usage is TRBV6-1 and J usage is TRBJ1-4; tentative D call: TRBD1 (6 bases). This CDR3 region has 14 residues. The germline V gene has CDR1 MNHNS and CDR2 SASEGT. Trimming took 6 bases from V and 5 from J, leaving 13 bases between them.

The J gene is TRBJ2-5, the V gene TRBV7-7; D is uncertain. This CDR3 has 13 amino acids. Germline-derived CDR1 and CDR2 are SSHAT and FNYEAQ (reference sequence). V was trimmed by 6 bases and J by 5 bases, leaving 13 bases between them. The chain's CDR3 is CASSPVIGETQYF. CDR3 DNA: TGTGCCAGCAGTCCAGTCATCGGGGAGACCCAGTACTTC.

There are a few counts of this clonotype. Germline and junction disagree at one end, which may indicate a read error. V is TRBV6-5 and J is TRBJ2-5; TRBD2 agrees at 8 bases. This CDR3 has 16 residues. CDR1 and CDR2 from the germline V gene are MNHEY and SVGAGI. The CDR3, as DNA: TGTGCCAGCAGTCAAACATGGGGATCCGGGGGGGGGAGACCCATCTTC. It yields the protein CASSQTWGSGGGRPIF.

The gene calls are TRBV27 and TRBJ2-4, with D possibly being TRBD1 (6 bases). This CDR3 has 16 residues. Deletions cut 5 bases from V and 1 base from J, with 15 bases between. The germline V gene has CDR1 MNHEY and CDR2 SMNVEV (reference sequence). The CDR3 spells CASSPSGARAKNIQYF. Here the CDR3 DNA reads TGTGCCAGCAGTCCTTCAGGGGCTCGGGCCAAAAACATTCAGTACTTC.

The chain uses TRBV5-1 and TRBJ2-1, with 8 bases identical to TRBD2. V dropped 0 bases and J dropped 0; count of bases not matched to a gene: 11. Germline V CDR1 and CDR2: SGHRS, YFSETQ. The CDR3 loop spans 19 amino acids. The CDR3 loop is CASSLGGWRGASSYNEQFF. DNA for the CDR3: TGCGCCAGCAGCTTGGGGGGCTGGCGGGGGGCAAGCTCCTACAATGAGCAGTTCTTC.

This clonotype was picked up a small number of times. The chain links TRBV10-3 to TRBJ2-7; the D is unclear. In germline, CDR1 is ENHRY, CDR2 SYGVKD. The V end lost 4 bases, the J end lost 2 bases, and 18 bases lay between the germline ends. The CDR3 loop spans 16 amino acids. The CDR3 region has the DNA TGTGCCATCAGTGCAGTGTTCTCACTGGGAACCTACGAGCAGTACTTC. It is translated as CAISAVFSLGTYEQYF.

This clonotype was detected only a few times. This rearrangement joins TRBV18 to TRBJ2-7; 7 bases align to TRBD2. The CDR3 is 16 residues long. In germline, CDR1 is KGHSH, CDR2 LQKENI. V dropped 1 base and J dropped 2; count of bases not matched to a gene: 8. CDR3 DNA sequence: TGTGCCAGCTCACCACAGGAAGCTAGCGGCACCTACGAGCAGTACTTC. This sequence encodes CASSPQEASGTYEQYF.

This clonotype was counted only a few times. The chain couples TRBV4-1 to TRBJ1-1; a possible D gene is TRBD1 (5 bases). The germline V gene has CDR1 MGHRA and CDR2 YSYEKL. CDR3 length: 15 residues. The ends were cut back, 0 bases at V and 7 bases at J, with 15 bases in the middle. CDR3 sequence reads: CASSQEEGLRSEAFF. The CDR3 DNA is TGCGCCAGCAGCCAAGAAGAGGGACTCCGGAGTGAAGCTTTCTTT.

CDR3 loop: CASSLRGADGEQFF. The DNA of the CDR3 is TGTGCCAGCAGTTTGAGGGGGGCGGACGGTGAGCAGTTCTTC. The rearrangement uses TRBV28 and TRBJ2-1; either TRBD1 or TRBD2 may fit D (6 bases each). Germline V gene data show CDR1 as MDHEN and CDR2 as SYDVKM. CDR3 length: 14 amino acids. The V and J ends lost 3 bases and 9 bases respectively, with 15 bases between them.